The clone carrying this T cell receptor beta chain has a single count. Per the original data handling: Amplified reference gene primers provided the basis for estimating nucleated cell counts. The assay was immunoSEQ multiplex PCR, and TCRdb's table has in-frame clones only and misses some. Clonal size and the V and J genes are those of that table, whereas D and trimming came from the DNA. The repertoire holds 310,000 or so clones, with more than 70% as singletons. This sample is drawn from a study of blood T cell repertoires in COVID-19. For the study at large: Spain, Italy and the United States supplied samples that represented acute and convalescent COVID-19. PBMCs, B-cell-depleted T cells, or T cells were the source of the cDNA or gDNA that made up the material.

V lost 3 bases and J 2 bases, leaving 11 bases between the germline ends. The CDR3 runs 15 residues. CDR1 is LGHDT and CDR2 is YNNKEL in the germline V gene (reference sequence). This clonotype was obtained from a woman in her forties or fifties with acute or convalescent COVID-19. The sample consisted of peripheral blood. The chain couples TRBV3-1 (or the pseudogene TRBV3-2) to TRBJ2-1; D might be TRBD1 (5 bases). CDR3 DNA sequence: TGTGCCAGCAGCCAGGCTGGGGCGGCCTACAATGAGCAGTTCTTC. Its protein is CASSQAGAAYNEQFF.